The source of this T cell receptor (beta chain) is a study of T cells after yellow fever vaccination. Whole-study context: Fractions low in cell number were prepared with SMART-Seq v4 Ultra Low Input. Broader study findings: Clonotypes found in both CD4 and CD8 compartments made up a small share.

As TCR cDNA was made by 5'RACE template switching, a universal primer site and UMIs were added. TCRdb used MiXCR to reprocess the 5' RACE reads, holding one entry per CDR3 protein. Of about 510,000 distinct CDR3 sequences in the sample, 20% to 25% were seen once. Comment on this clonotype: Its antigen is unidentified.

This TCR derives from a young man who received the YFV17D yellow fever vaccine. The material sequenced was PBMCs, taken approximately 20 days after the first yellow fever vaccination.

CDR3 region: CAWSFLGTNEKLFF. CDR3 nucleotide sequence: TGTGCCTGGAGTTTTCTCGGAACTAATGAAAAACTGTTTTTT. The chain combines TRBV30 with TRBJ1-4; unclear D gene. Germline V lookup: CDR1 GTSNPN, CDR2 SVGIG (reference sequence). The CDR3 is made up of 14 amino acids. V was trimmed by 2 bases and J by 1 base, leaving 8 bases between them.